This TCR beta chain was obtained from a study of blood T cells in healthy people across ages. The germline V gene has CDR1 DFQATT and CDR2 SNEGSKA (reference sequence). The V gene end was trimmed by 2 bases and the J gene end by 4 bases; junction bases not matched to a gene: 7. This CDR3 has 16 amino acids. A second roughly 7 to 11 cycle PCR used barcoded and J-beta primers. Each TCR beta cDNA got a 12-nucleotide random molecular identifier. TCRdb processed the 5' RACE reads anew with MiXCR; each CDR3 protein has one entry. The profile shows over 1,500,000 distinct CDR3 sequences, 49% of them singletons.

The sequencing sample was made of blood. This TCR derives from a woman aged 40 to 55 in good health. The chain has TRBV20-1 and TRBJ2-1; 11 nucleotides align to TRBD2. CDR3 in DNA: TGCAGTGCTAGATATTCCCGACTAGCGGGGTACAATGAGCAGTTCTTC. It is translated as CSARYSRLAGYNEQFF.